This TCR beta chain was found in a study of shared clonotypes between healthy human individuals. In the study overall: Each donor's CD4 naive and CD4 memory cells filled three plates apiece, CD8 naive two, and CD8 memory one. Study-wide findings and caveats: It was observed that roughly 5.5% of naive CD4 clonotypes were shared across several donors. Despite large depth, sorted-subset datasets appeared incompletely sequenced. Clonotypes shared by all four donors outscored non-shared clonotypes in generation probability.

A word on this clone: Antigen unknown.

The protocol was immunoSEQ multiplex PCR, while the TCRdb copy is restricted to in-frame clones and leaves out a portion. The table lists around 2,100,000 clones, just under 95% of them singletons. Germline-derived CDR1 and CDR2 are SQVTM and ANQGSEA. J gave up 4 bases and V 2 bases, and 16 bases lay outside the gene matches. The CDR3 runs to 18 residues. Terminally differentiated effector memory CD45RA+ cells were left out of the naive CD8 fraction, which was CD45RO-negative and positively selected for CCR7. V usage is TRBV29-1 and J usage is TRBJ2-3, with 9 bases that match TRBD2. The TCR was taken from a man younger than 35 in good health. Sequencing used naive CD8+ T cells sorted from blood. The DNA of the CDR3 is TGCAGCGTTGAATATAGGCTAGCGGGACCCTCACCCCCAGATACGCAGTATTTT. As protein: CSVEYRLAGPSPPDTQYF.